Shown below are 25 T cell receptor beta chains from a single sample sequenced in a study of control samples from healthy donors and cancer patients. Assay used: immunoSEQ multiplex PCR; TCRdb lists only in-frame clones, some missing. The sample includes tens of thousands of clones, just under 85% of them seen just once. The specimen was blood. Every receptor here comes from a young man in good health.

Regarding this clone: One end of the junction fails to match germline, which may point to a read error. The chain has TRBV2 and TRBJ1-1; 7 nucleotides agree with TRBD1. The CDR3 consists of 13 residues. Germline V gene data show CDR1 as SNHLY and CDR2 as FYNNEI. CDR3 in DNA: TGTGCCGGCAGGGGGGCGATGAACACTGAAGCTTTCTTT. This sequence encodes CAGRGAMNTEAFF.

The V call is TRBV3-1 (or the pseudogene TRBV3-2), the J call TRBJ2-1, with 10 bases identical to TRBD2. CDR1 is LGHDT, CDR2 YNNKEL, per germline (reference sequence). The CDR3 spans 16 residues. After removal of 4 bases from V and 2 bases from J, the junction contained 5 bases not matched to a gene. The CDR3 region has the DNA TGTGCCAGCAGCCCATTAGCGGGGGGTACCTACAATGAGCAGTTCTTC. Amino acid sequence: CASSPLAGGTYNEQFF.

The CDR3 sequence is CASRSWQGARNTEAFF. CDR3 nucleotides: TGTGCCAGCAGAAGCTGGCAGGGGGCAAGGAACACTGAAGCTTTCTTT. The V call is TRBV2, the J call TRBJ1-1; TRBD1 matches at 8 bases. Losses at the gene ends were 6 bases for V and 1 base for J; bases not matched to a gene: 10. The CDR3 totals 16 residues. CDR1 and CDR2 from the germline V gene are SNHLY and FYNNEI.

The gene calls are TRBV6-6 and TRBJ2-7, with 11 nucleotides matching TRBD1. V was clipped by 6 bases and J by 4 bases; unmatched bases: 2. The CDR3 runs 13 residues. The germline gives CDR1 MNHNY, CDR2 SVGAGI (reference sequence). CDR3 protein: CASRDRGRYEQYF. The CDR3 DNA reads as TGTGCCAGCAGGGACAGGGGGCGGTACGAGCAGTACTTC.

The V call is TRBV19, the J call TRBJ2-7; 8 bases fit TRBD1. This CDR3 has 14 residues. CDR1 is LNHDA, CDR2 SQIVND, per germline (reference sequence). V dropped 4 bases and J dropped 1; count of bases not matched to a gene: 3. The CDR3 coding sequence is TGTGCCAGTAGTAACAGGGGGTTATCCTACGAGCAGTACTTC. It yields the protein CASSNRGLSYEQYF. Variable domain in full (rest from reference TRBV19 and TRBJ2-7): DGGITQSPKYLFRKEGQNVTLSCEQNLNHDAMYWYRQDPGQGLRLIYYSQIVNDFQKGDIAEGYSVSREKKESFPLTVTSAQKNPTAFYLCASSNRGLSYEQYFGPGTRLTVT.

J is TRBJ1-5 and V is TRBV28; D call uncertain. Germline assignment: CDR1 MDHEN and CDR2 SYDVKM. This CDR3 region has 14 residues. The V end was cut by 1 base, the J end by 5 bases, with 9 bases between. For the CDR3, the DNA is TGTGCCAGCAGTTTATCTGGGCAGGATCAGCCCCAGCATTTT. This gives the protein CASSLSGQDQPQHF.

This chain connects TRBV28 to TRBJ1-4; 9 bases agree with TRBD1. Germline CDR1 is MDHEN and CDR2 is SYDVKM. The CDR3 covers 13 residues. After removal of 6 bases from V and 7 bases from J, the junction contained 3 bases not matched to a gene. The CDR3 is CASRGQGTEKLFF. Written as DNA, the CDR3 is TGTGCCAGCAGGGGACAGGGAACTGAAAAACTGTTTTTT.

The CDR3 region is CASSTLLRAGNQPQHF. CDR3 DNA: TGTGCCAGTAGTACTCTCCTAAGGGCGGGCAATCAGCCCCAGCATTTT. V usage is TRBV19 and J usage is TRBJ1-5; D gene uncertain. Germline V gene data show CDR1 as LNHDA and CDR2 as SQIVND (reference sequence). V was trimmed by 4 bases and J by 2 bases, leaving 15 bases between them. This CDR3 is built from 16 residues.

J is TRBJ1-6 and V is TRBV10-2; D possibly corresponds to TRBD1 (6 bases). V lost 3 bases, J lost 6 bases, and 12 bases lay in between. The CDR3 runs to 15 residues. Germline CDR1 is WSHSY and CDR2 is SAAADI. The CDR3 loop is CASSETRGGNSPLHF. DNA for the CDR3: TGCGCCAGCAGTGAAACCAGGGGTGGTAATTCACCCCTCCACTTT.

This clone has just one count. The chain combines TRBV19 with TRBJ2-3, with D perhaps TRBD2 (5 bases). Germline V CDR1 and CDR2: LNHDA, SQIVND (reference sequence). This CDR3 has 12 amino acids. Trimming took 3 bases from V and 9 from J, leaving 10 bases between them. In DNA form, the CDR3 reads TGTGCCAGTAGTATCCCCGGAGGAACGCAGTATTTT. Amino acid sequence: CASSIPGGTQYF.

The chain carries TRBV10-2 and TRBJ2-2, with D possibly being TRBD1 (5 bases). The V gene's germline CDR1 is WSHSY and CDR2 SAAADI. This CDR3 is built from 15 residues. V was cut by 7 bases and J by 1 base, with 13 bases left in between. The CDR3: CASKDPGQNTGELFF. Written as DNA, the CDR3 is TGCGCCAGCAAGGATCCAGGGCAGAACACCGGGGAGCTGTTTTTT.

CDR3 amino acids: CASSLSGSYNEQFF. DNA for the CDR3: TGTGCCAGCAGTTTATCGGGCTCCTACAATGAGCAGTTCTTC. The rearrangement links TRBV27 to TRBJ2-1; D gene ambiguous. Germline values: CDR1 MNHEY, CDR2 SMNVEV (reference sequence). The CDR3 length is 14 residues. The V end lost 0 bases, the J end lost 0 bases, and 3 bases lay between the germline ends.

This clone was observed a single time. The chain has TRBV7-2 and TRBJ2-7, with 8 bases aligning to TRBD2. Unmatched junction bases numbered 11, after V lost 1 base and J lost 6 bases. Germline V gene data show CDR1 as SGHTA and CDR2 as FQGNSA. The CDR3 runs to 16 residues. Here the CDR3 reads CASSLEGTSGVREQYF. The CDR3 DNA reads TGTGCCAGCAGCTTAGAAGGGACTAGTGGGGTCCGCGAGCAGTACTTC.

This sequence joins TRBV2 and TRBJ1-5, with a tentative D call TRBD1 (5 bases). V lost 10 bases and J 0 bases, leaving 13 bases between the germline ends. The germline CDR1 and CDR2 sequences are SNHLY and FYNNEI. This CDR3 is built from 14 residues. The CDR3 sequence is CAIRGVYSNQPQHF. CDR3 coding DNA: TGTGCCATCCGGGGGGTCTATAGCAATCAGCCCCAGCATTTT.

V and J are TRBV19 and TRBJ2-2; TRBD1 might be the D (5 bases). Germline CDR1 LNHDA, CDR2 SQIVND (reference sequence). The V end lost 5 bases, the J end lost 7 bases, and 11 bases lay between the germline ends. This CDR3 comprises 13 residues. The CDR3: CASSARVDGELFF. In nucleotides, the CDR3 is TGTGCCAGTAGTGCCAGGGTGGACGGGGAGCTGTTTTTT.

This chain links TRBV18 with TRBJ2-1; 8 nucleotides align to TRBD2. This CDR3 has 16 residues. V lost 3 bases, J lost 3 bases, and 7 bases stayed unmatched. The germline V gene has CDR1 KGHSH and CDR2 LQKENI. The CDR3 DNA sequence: TGTGCCAGCTCACCCGGAGGAGCGGGGGTCTACAATGAGCAGTTCTTC. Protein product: CASSPGGAGVYNEQFF.

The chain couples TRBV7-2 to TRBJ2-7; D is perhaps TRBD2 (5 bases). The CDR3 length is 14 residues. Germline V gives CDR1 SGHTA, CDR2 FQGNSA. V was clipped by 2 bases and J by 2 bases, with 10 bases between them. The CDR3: CASSLTRGPYEQYF. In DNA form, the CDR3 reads TGTGCCAGCAGCTTAACTCGAGGGCCCTACGAGCAGTACTTC.

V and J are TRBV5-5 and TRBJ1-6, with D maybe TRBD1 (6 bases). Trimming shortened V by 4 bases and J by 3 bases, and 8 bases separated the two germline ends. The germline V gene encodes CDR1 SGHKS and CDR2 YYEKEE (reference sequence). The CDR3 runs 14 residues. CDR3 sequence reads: CASSRDIYNSPLHF. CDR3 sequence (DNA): TGTGCCAGCAGCCGGGACATCTATAATTCACCCCTCCACTTT.

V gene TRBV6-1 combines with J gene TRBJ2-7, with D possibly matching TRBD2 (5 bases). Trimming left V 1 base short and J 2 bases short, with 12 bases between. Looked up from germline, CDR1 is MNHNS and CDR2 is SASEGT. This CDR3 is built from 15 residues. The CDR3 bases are TGTGCCAGCAGTGAAGTTTGGGGAGCAGCCTACGAGCAGTACTTC. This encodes CASSEVWGAAYEQYF.

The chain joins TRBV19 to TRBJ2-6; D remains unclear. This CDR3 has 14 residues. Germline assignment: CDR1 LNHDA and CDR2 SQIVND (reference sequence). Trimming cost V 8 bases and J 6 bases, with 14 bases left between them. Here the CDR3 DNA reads TGTGCCAGTCGAGGAACGGTTCTGGCCAACGTCCTGACTTTC. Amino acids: CASRGTVLANVLTF. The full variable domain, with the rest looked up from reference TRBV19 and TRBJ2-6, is DGGITQSPKYLFRKEGQNVTLSCEQNLNHDAMYWYRQDPGQGLRLIYYSQIVNDFQKGDIAEGYSVSREKKESFPLTVTSAQKNPTAFYLCASRGTVLANVLTFGAGSRLTVL.

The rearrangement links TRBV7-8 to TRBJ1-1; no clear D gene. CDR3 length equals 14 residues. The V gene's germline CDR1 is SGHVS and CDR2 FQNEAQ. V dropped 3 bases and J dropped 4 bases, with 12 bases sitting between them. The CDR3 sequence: CASSFAGKGTEAFF. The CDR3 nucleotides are TGTGCCAGCAGCTTTGCGGGGAAAGGCACTGAAGCTTTCTTT.

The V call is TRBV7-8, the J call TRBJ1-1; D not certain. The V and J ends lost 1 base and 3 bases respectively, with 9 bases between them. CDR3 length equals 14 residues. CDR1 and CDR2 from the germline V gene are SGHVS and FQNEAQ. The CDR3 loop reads CASSLEADHTEAFF. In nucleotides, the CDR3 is TGTGCCAGCAGCTTAGAGGCGGACCACACTGAAGCTTTCTTT.

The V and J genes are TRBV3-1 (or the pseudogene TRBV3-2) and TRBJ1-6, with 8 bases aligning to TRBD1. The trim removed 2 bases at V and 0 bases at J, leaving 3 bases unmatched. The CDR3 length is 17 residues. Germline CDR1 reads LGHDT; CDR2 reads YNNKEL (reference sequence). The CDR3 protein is CASSQRTGSSYNSPLHF. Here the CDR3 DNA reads TGTGCCAGCAGCCAACGGACAGGGAGCTCCTATAATTCACCCCTCCACTTT.

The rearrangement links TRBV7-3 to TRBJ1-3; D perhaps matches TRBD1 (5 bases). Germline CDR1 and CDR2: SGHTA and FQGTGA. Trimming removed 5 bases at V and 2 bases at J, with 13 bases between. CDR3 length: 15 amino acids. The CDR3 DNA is TGTGCCAGCAGCCGCGCGGGGGGGGCTGGAAACACCATATATTTT. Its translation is CASSRAGGAGNTIYF. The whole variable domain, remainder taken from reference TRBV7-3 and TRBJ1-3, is GAGVSQTPSNKVTEKGKYVELRCDPISGHTALYWYRQSLGQGPEFLIYFQGTGAADDSGLPNDRFFAVRPEGSVSTLKIQRTERGDSAVYLCASSRAGGAGNTIYFGEGSWLTVV.

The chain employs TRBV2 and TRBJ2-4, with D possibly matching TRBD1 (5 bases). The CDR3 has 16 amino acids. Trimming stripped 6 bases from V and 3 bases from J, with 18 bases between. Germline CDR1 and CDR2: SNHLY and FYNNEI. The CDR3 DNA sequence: TGTGCCAGCAGGGCCTCCACCTATAGGGGCAAAAACATTCAGTACTTC. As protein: CASRASTYRGKNIQYF.